The 25 T cell receptor beta chains presented below share a single source sample, sequenced in a study of cytomegalovirus exposure and HLA in healthy donors. The PCR ran on 60 Vbeta and 13 Jbeta primers. Assay: immunoSEQ multiplex PCR; the TCRdb copy retains only in-frame clones and omits some. The sample lists 70,000 to 95,000 clones; about three fifths were seen once. Sequenced: PBMCs. These receptor sequences come from a woman in her 30s in good health and CMV-seropositive.

The CDR3 protein is CAISETGGWNEQFF. In DNA form, the CDR3 reads TGTGCCATCAGTGAGACAGGGGGTTGGAATGAGCAGTTCTTC. The chain uses TRBV10-3 and TRBJ2-1; 8 nucleotides align to TRBD1. The germline V gene encodes CDR1 ENHRY and CDR2 SYGVKD. Trimming took 2 bases from V and 7 from J; bases not matched to a gene: 4. This CDR3 is 14 amino acids long.

The chain carries TRBV4-2 and TRBJ1-2; TRBD1 agrees at 12 bases. Germline V gene sequence: CDR1 LGHNA, CDR2 YNFKEQ. The CDR3 runs to 13 residues. V was clipped by 7 bases and J by 6 bases; unmatched bases: 3. CDR3 nucleotide sequence: TGTGCCAGCACGGGACAGGGGGCACATGGCTACACCTTC. Protein sequence: CASTGQGAHGYTF.

The chain links TRBV11-2 to TRBJ1-4, with a tentative D call TRBD1 (5 bases). Trimming took off 2 bases at V and 8 bases at J, with 9 bases between the two ends. The CDR3 has 13 amino acids. Germline V CDR1 and CDR2: SGHAT, FQNNGV. The DNA of the CDR3 is TGTGCCAGCAGCTTACAAGGGGTCGAAAAACTGTTTTTT. Translation: CASSLQGVEKLFF.

The chain uses TRBV6-1 and TRBJ1-2; D is ambiguous. Germline V lookup: CDR1 MNHNS, CDR2 SASEGT. V lost 7 bases, J lost 1 base, and 10 bases lay in between. The CDR3 totals 13 residues. This CDR3 is CASILQSNYGYTF. CDR3 in DNA: TGTGCCAGCATTTTACAAAGTAACTATGGCTACACCTTC.

This clone was seen only a few times. The rearrangement uses TRBV5-5 and TRBJ1-1; D uncertain. Trimming pared 4 bases from V and 1 base from J, leaving 14 bases between. CDR3 size: 15 residues. In germline, CDR1 is SGHKS, CDR2 YYEKEE (reference sequence). The CDR3 DNA follows: TGTGCCAGCAGCATTCTACCCGCCCGGAACACTGAAGCTTTCTTT. Its translation: CASSILPARNTEAFF.

This chain joins TRBV5-1 and TRBJ1-5, with 8 bases that match TRBD1. The CDR3 extends over 13 amino acids. J gave up 6 bases and V 3 bases, and 2 bases lay outside the gene matches. The germline gives CDR1 SGHRS, CDR2 YFSETQ. CDR3 sequence (DNA): TGCGCCAGCAGCTCCGACAGGGGTCAGCCCCAGCATTTT. It is translated as CASSSDRGQPQHF.

This clone was recorded a few times. The V gene is TRBV5-3, the J gene TRBJ1-2; D gene unclear. TRBV5-3 is assigned to the ORF class and has an uncertain function. Trimming removed 4 bases at V and 5 bases at J, with 6 bases between. The CDR3 is 11 amino acids. The CDR3 sequence: CARSLLYGYTF. In DNA form, the CDR3 reads TGTGCCAGAAGCCTCCTTTATGGCTACACCTTC.

The chain uses TRBV30 and TRBJ1-6, with D possibly TRBD1 on 5 matching bases. There are 13 residues in the CDR3. Germline V CDR1 and CDR2: GTSNPN, SVGIG (reference sequence). The V and J ends lost 0 bases and 10 bases respectively, with 10 bases between them. DNA of the CDR3: TGTGCCTGGAGTGTAGGAGGGGTCTCACCCCTCCACTTT. It codes for CAWSVGGVSPLHF. Together with reference TRBV30 and TRBJ1-6, the CDR3 gives the full variable domain: SQTIHQWPATLVQPVGSPLSLECTVEGTSNPNLYWYRQAAGRGLQLLFYSVGIGQISSEVPQNLSASRPQDRQFILSSKKLLLSDSGFYLCAWSVGGVSPLHFGNGTRLTVT.

The chain links TRBV2 to TRBJ2-5, with 9 bases that match TRBD1. The CDR3 spans 14 residues. The V and J ends lost 5 bases and 5 bases, in that order; junction bases with no gene match: 6. From germline, CDR1 is SNHLY and CDR2 FYNNEI. The CDR3 DNA follows: TGTGCCAGCAGTTCCAACAGGGGGCAGGAGACCCAGTACTTC. Translated: CASSSNRGQETQYF.

The count of this clone is one. This chain connects TRBV5-1 to TRBJ2-3; 8 bases agree with TRBD2. Germline V gene lookup returns CDR1 SGHRS and CDR2 YFSETQ. V lost 0 bases and J lost 1; bases outside the gene matches: 7. CDR3 length: 17 amino acids. The CDR3 loop reads CASSLGLAGGGTDTQYF. The CDR3 DNA reads as TGCGCCAGCAGCTTGGGATTGGCGGGGGGTGGCACAGATACGCAGTATTTT.

The table lists this clone with a few counts. The rearrangement links TRBV7-9 to TRBJ2-1, with 11 bases fitting TRBD2. The CDR3 totals 18 residues. V was clipped by 4 bases and J by 0 bases; unmatched bases: 8. Germline lookup yields CDR1 SEHNR and CDR2 FQNEAQ (reference sequence). The CDR3 DNA is TGTGCCAGCAGCTCTACTAGCGGGGGTCGTAGCTCCTACAATGAGCAGTTCTTC. As protein: CASSSTSGGRSSYNEQFF.

This clone was seen only a few times. V gene TRBV6-1 combines with J gene TRBJ2-1; D is unclear. V shed 4 bases and J shed 13 bases, with 23 bases lying between them. The CDR3 loop spans 15 amino acids. From germline, CDR1 is MNHNS and CDR2 SASEGT. The CDR3 DNA reads as TGTGCCAGCAGTGCCCACCCACCGAGATCCCCAAGACAGTTCTTC. It encodes CASSAHPPRSPRQFF.

The chain couples TRBV4-2 to TRBJ2-5; 9 nucleotides line up with TRBD2. Losses at the gene ends were 0 bases for V and 4 bases for J; bases not matched to a gene: 9. Germline loops: CDR1 LGHNA, CDR2 YNFKEQ. This CDR3 has 17 residues. The CDR3 protein is CASSQDASGASGETQYF. The CDR3 DNA reads TGTGCCAGCAGCCAAGATGCTAGCGGGGCCTCAGGAGAGACCCAGTACTTC.

The CDR3 spells CSVRGQPNTEAFF. Written as DNA, the CDR3 is TGCAGCGTTCGGGGACAGCCGAACACTGAAGCTTTCTTT. This chain links TRBV29-1 with TRBJ1-1; 7 positions agree with TRBD1. Trimming removed 5 bases from V and 1 base from J; junction bases left unmatched: 4. Germline V gene sequence: CDR1 SQVTM, CDR2 ANQGSEA. This CDR3 has 13 residues. Drawing the rest from reference TRBV29-1 and TRBJ1-1, the complete variable domain is SAVISQKPSRDICQRGTSLTIQCQVDSQVTMMFWYRQQPGQSLTLIATANQGSEATYESGFVIDKFPISRPNLTFSTLTVSNMSPEDSSIYLCSVRGQPNTEAFFGQGTRLTVV.

DNA of the CDR3: TGTGCCAGCAGCTACGGGACTAGCGGGGGGGTGAGCACAGATACGCAGTATTTT. This codes for CASSYGTSGGVSTDTQYF. The chain uses TRBV5-4 and TRBJ2-3, with 16 nucleotides matching TRBD2. The length of the CDR3 is 18 residues. Germline CDR1 and CDR2: SGHNT and YYREEE (reference sequence). J was trimmed by 0 bases and V by 3 bases; bases with no gene match: 4. Combining the CDR3 with reference TRBV5-4 and TRBJ2-3 gives the whole variable domain ETGVTQSPTHLIKTRGQQVTLRCSSQSGHNTVSWYQQALGQGPQFIFQYYREEENGRGNFPPRFSGLQFPNYSSELNVNALELDDSALYLCASSYGTSGGVSTDTQYFGPGTRLTVL.

This clone appeared once. The rearrangement links TRBV27 to TRBJ1-6; weak D call: TRBD1 (6 bases). Trimming cost V 6 bases and J 9 bases, with 9 bases left between them. The V gene's germline CDR1 is MNHEY and CDR2 SMNVEV (reference sequence). The CDR3 length is 12 residues. DNA for the CDR3: TGTGCCAGCAGGGTAGGGGGTTCACCCCTCCACTTT. This codes for CASRVGGSPLHF.

V and J are TRBV6-1 and TRBJ1-2, with a weak D call TRBD1 (5 bases). The CDR3 has 14 residues. Deletions cut 0 bases from V and 6 bases from J, with 11 bases between. Germline V lookup: CDR1 MNHNS, CDR2 SASEGT. CDR3 sequence (DNA): TGTGCCAGCAGTGAAGCGCTAGAGACAGATGGCTACACCTTC. Translation: CASSEALETDGYTF.

This clone occurred a few times. The rearrangement joins TRBV5-1 to TRBJ1-5, with D possibly matching TRBD1 (6 bases). Germline CDR1 reads SGHRS; CDR2 reads YFSETQ. The length of the CDR3 is 14 residues. Trimming took 5 bases from V and 1 from J, leaving 10 bases between them. DNA for the CDR3: TGCGCCAGCAGACGGGACACGAGCAATCAGCCCCAGCATTTT. Protein: CASRRDTSNQPQHF.

This chain uses TRBV5-4 with TRBJ2-5; tentatively, D is TRBD1 (6 bases). The CDR3 has 15 amino acids. Trimming shortened V by 1 base and J by 1 base, and 11 bases separated the two germline ends. Germline assignment: CDR1 SGHNT and CDR2 YYREEE (reference sequence). The CDR3 protein is CASSLPGASQETQYF. As DNA, the CDR3 is TGTGCCAGCAGCTTGCCAGGGGCCTCCCAAGAGACCCAGTACTTC.

Only one count was recorded for this clone. CDR3 bases: TGTGCCAGCACGGAGGGTTTGGGCGGGAGGACAGATACGCAGTATTTT. Protein product: CASTEGLGGRTDTQYF. The chain uses TRBV9 and TRBJ2-3, with 8 bases fitting TRBD2. V was clipped by 6 bases and J by 3 bases; unmatched bases: 12. The CDR3 covers 16 residues. The V gene's germline CDR1 is SGDLS and CDR2 YYNGEE.

The chain uses TRBV9 and TRBJ1-3, with D possibly TRBD1 on 5 matching bases. The CDR3 is 14 amino acids. Germline values: CDR1 SGDLS, CDR2 YYNGEE. The germline V and J ends were trimmed by 4 bases and 2 bases, with 10 bases remaining between them. The CDR3 reads CASSPPGTGNTIYF. The DNA of the CDR3 is TGTGCCAGCAGCCCACCAGGGACTGGAAACACCATATATTTT.

A few counts support this clone. The rearrangement joins TRBV6-1 to TRBJ2-4; 8 positions match TRBD2. Germline-derived CDR1 and CDR2 are MNHNS and SASEGT. Trimming removed 11 bases from V and 6 bases from J; junction bases left unmatched: 6. The CDR3 runs 12 residues. CDR3 nucleotide sequence: TGTGCCTGTCACGGGGGGGGAAACATTCAGTACTTC. It translates to CACHGGGNIQYF.

The sample holds a few counts of this clone. V gene TRBV12-5 combines with J gene TRBJ1-1, with 7 bases aligning to TRBD1. Trimming removed 6 bases from V and 1 base from J; junction bases left unmatched: 5. CDR3 length: 14 amino acids. In germline, CDR1 is LGHNT, CDR2 FRNRAP. The CDR3: CASGGQWGNTEAFF. The CDR3, as DNA: TGTGCTAGTGGGGGACAGTGGGGGAACACTGAAGCTTTCTTT.

The chain's CDR3 is CASSHLDEKLFF. The CDR3 region has the DNA TGTGCCAGCAGCCACCTAGATGAAAAACTGTTTTTT. This sequence joins TRBV7-9 and TRBJ1-4; D is undetermined. The CDR3 runs to 12 residues. CDR1 is SEHNR and CDR2 is FQNEAQ in the germline V gene (reference sequence). The V end lost 5 bases, the J end lost 6 bases, and 7 bases lay between the germline ends.

In this sample, this clone turned up a few times. Other DNA sequences in the sample encode the same CDR3. The rearrangement links TRBV5-6 to TRBJ2-1, with 8 bases fitting TRBD2. The CDR3 has 11 residues. Germline trimming cut 4 bases from V and 12 bases from J; bases unmatched to any gene: 3. Germline CDR1 SGHDT, CDR2 YYEEEE. The CDR3 nucleotides read TGTGCCAGCAGCGGGGCGGGGGGGCAGTTCTTC. Amino acid sequence: CASSGAGGQFF. The full variable domain, with the rest looked up from reference TRBV5-6 and TRBJ2-1, is DAGVTQSPTHLIKTRGQQVTLRCSPKSGHDTVSWYQQALGQGPQFIFQYYEEEERQRGNFPDRFSGHQFPNYSSELNVNALLLGDSALYLCASSGAGGQFFGPGTRLTVL.